This T cell receptor beta chain is from a study of blood T cell repertoires in COVID-19. In the study overall: In each case, the material was cDNA or gDNA derived from T cells, B-cell-depleted T cells, or PBMCs.

The germline gives CDR1 MNHEY, CDR2 SMNVEV (reference sequence). CDR3 length: 12 residues. Trimming removed 5 bases from V and 8 bases from J; junction bases left unmatched: 5. Data came from immunoSEQ multiplex PCR; TCRdb stores just in-frame clones and leaves some out. The repertoire holds roughly 190,000 clones, with over 80% as singletons. During active infection, Seattle patients enrolled and were then monitored through disease. The chain recombines TRBV27 with TRBJ1-2, with 7 bases lining up with TRBD1. What was sequenced was peripheral blood. This TCR was sampled from a woman in her fifties or sixties with COVID-19, enrolled during active disease. The CDR3 is CASSRQGRGYTF. The CDR3, as DNA: TGTGCCAGCAGTCGACAGGGAAGAGGCTACACCTTC.